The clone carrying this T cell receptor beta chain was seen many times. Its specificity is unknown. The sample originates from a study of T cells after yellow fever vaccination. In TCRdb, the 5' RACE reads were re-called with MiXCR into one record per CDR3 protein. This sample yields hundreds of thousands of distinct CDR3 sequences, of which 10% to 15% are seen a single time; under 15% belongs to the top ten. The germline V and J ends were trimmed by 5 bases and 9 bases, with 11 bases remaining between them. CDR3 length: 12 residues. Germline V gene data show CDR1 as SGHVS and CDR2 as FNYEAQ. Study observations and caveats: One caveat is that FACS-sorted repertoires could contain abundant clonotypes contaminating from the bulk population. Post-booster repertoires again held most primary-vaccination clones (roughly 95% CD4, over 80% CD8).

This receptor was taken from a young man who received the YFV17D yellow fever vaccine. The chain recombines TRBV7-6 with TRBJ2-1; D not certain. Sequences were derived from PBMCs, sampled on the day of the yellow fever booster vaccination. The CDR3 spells CASSPGVGEQFF. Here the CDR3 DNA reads TGTGCCAGCAGCCCTGGGGTGGGTGAGCAGTTCTTC. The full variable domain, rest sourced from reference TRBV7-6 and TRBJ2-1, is GAGVSQSPRYKVTKRGQDVALRCDPISGHVSLYWYRQALGQGPEFLTYFNYEAQQDKSGLPNDRFSAERPEGSISTLTIQRTEQRDSAMYRCASSPGVGEQFFGPGTRLTVL.